This T cell receptor (beta chain) is from a study of blood T cell repertoires in COVID-19 (dated by TCRdb to between 2020 and 2021). Background for the entire study: Collaborator samples came from the United States, Italy and Spain and covered acute and convalescent phases of COVID-19. The prospective study material was composed of cDNA or gDNA derived from T cells, B-cell-depleted T cells, or PBMCs. Deeply sampled blood TCRbeta repertoires from subjects exposed to, actively infected with, or recovered from COVID-19 were included in the dataset. The repertoires were made available in a free public database intended to serve as a resource for research on the immune response to SARS-CoV-2. The samples were drawn from the first 160 participants of the ongoing ImmuneRACE study and from 1,254 subjects provided by 6 global collaborators. The sample metadata nearly always contained a de-identified subject ID, COVID-19 status, age in years and sex. HLA class I and class II types, where available, came from metadata supplied by the sample provider rather than from assay-based typing. Study-wide findings and limitations: How much clinical and demographic metadata was included differed by source and by participant, and the metadata was provided uncurated.

Via the germline V gene, CDR1 is MDHEN and CDR2 SYDVKM. The CDR3 measures 14 amino acids from cysteine to phenylalanine. The kept DNA is CDR3 alone, 42 bases in frame from the first base. The germline ends are 11 bases apart after V is trimmed by 6 bases and J by 0 bases. The immunoSEQ Assay, a bias-controlled multiplex PCR, was used to amplify TCRbeta CDR3 regions from genomic DNA. In the authors' own workflow: The number of nucleated cells in each sample was estimated from the amplification of reference gene primers within the assay. To quantify the absolute abundance of each unique TCRbeta CDR3 rearrangement, sequence reads were collapsed and filtered. For each sample, productive Simpson clonality was calculated by taking the square root of Simpson's diversity index across productive rearrangements. TCRdb's version of the immuneACCESS table is confined to in-frame rearrangements and falls short of the full clone set. An unresolved V gene accounts for under half of the shortfall where checked; the remainder is of unknown origin. V, J and clone size reflect that table, while D and trimming were determined from the DNA. This sample gives over 250,000 clones in total; roughly 86% of them show up just once. The ten largest clones capture around 8.9% of the sample.

On this clone itself: Its antigen has not been determined. No qualities accompany the bases; no much larger clone lies one base away.

In the prospective study, participants were about 18 to 95 years old, resided in fewer than 25 geographic areas of the United States, and were enrolled through a virtual design. To assign participants to cohorts, the prospective study relied on clinical history that participants themselves reported in a screening survey and a study questionnaire. Recovered participants in ImmuneRACE Cohort 3 were defined by two consecutive negative NP/OP PCR tests, clearance by a healthcare professional, or resolution of symptoms. Mobile phlebotomists in the prospective study collected whole blood, serum and a nasopharyngeal or oropharyngeal swab from every participant. Additional blood draws and questionnaires over an approximately two-month period could optionally be provided by prospective study participants. Before DNA extraction, blood samples from the prospective study were shipped at room temperature or frozen.

The clonotype was recovered from a woman between 18 and 29 years old who had recovered from COVID-19. Sequenced sample: PBMCs or T cells enriched from blood (not recorded which). The chain employs TRBV28 and TRBJ1-2, with the D gene not confidently named. The DNA sequence is TGTGCCAGCAGCACACAGAGACCTAACTATGGCTACACCTTC. Translated, this is CASSTQRPNYGYTF.